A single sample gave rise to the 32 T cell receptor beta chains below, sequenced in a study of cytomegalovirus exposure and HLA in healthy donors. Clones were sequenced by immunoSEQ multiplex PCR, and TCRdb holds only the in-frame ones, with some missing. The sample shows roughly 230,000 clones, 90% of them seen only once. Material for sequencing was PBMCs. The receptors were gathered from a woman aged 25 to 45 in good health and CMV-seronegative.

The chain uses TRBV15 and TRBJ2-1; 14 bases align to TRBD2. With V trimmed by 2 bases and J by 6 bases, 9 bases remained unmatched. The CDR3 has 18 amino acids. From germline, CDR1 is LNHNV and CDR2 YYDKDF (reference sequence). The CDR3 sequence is CATSRTKSGTSGSNEQFF. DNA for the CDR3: TGTGCCACCAGCAGAACCAAATCCGGGACTAGCGGGAGCAATGAGCAGTTCTTC.

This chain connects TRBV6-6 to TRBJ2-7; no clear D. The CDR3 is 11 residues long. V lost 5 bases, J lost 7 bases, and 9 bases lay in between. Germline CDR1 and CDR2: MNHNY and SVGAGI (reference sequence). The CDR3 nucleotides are TGTGCCAGCAGTCCCGCGCGGGAGCAGTACTTC. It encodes CASSPAREQYF.

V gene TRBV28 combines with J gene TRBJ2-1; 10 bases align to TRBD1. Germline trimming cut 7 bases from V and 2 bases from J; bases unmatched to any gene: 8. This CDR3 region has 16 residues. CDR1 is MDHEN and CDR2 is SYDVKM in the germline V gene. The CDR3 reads CASKLGQGDPYNEQFF. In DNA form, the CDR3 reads TGTGCCAGCAAACTCGGACAGGGGGACCCCTACAATGAGCAGTTCTTC. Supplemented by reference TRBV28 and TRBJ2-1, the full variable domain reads DVKVTQSSRYLVKRTGEKVFLECVQDMDHENMFWYRQDPGLGLRLIYFSYDVKMKEKGDIPEGYSVSREKKERFSLILESASTNQTSMYLCASKLGQGDPYNEQFFGPGTRLTVL.

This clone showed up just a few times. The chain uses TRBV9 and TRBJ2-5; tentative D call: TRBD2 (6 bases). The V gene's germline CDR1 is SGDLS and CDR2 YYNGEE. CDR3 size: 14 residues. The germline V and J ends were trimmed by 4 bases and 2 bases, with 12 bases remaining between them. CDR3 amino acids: CASSPGELQETQYF. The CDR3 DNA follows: TGTGCCAGCAGCCCGGGAGAACTACAAGAGACCCAGTACTTC.

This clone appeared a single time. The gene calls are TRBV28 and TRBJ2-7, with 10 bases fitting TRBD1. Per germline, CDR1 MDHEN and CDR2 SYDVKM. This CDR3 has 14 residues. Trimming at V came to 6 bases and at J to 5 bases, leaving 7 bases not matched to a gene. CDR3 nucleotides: TGTGCCAGCAGGCCCGGGACAGGGGCCGACGAGCAGTACTTC. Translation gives CASRPGTGADEQYF.

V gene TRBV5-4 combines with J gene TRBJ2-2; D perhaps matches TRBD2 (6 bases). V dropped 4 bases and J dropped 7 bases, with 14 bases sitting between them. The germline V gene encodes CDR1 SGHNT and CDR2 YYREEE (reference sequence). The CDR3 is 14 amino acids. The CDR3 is CASSLGGGVGELFF. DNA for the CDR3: TGTGCCAGCAGCCTCGGTGGCGGGGTCGGGGAGCTGTTTTTT.

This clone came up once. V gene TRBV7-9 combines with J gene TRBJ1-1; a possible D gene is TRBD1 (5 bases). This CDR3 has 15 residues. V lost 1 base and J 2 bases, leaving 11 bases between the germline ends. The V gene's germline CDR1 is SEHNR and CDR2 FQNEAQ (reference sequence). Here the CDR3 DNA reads TGTGCCAGCAGCTTAGTGGGGACCCGAAACACTGAAGCTTTCTTT. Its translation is CASSLVGTRNTEAFF.

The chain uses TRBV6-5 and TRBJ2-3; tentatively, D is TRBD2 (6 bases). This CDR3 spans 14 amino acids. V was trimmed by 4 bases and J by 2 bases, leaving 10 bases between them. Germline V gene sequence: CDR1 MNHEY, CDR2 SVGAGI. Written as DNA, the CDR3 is TGTGCCAGCAGTTTGGGACTTCACACAGATACGCAGTATTTT. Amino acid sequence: CASSLGLHTDTQYF.

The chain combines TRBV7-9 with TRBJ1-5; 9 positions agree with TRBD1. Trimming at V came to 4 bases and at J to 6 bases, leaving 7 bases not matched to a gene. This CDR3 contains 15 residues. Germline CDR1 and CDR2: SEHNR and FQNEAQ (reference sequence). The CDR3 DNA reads TGTGCCAGCAGCTCCGGGACAGGGACAAGTCAGCCCCAGCATTTT. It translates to CASSSGTGTSQPQHF.

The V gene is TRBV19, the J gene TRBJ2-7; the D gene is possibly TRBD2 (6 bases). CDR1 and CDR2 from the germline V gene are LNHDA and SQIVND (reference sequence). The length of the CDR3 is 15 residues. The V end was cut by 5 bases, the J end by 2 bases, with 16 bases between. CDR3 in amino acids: CASSPAGRAPYEQYF. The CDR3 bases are TGTGCCAGTAGTCCGGCGGGGCGGGCACCCTACGAGCAGTACTTC.

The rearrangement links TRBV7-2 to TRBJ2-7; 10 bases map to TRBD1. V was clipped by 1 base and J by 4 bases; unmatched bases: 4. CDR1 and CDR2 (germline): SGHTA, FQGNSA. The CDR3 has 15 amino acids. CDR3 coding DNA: TGTGCCAGCAGCTTAGAGACAGGGGGCCGGTACGAGCAGTACTTC. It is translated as CASSLETGGRYEQYF.

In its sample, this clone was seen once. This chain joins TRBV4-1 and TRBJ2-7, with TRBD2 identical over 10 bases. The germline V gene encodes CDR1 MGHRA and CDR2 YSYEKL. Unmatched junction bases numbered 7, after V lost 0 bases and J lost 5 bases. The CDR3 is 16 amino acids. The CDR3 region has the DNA TGCGCCAGCAGCCAAGATCGAGCGGGAGGGCCCCACGAGCAGTACTTC. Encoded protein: CASSQDRAGGPHEQYF.

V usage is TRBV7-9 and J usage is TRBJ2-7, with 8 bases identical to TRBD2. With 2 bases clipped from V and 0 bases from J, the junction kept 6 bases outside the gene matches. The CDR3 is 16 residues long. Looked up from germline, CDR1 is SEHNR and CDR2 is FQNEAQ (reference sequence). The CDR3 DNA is TGTGCCAGCAGCTTAAATCCGGGAGGGAGCTCCTACGAGCAGTACTTC. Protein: CASSLNPGGSSYEQYF.

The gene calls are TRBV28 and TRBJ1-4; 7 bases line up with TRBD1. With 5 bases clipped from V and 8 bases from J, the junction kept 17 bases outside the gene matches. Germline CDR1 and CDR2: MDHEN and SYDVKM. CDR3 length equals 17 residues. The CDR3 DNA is TGTGCCAGCAGTCCCCCATCTTCGACAGGGCTTCGGGAAAAACTGTTTTTT. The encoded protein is CASSPPSSTGLREKLFF.

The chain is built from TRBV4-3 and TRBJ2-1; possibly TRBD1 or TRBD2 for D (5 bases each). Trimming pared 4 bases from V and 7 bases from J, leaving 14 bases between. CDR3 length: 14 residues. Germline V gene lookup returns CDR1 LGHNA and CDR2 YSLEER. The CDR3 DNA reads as TGCGCCAGCAGCCCCCTCGGGGCCCGGAATGAGCAGTTCTTC. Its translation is CASSPLGARNEQFF.

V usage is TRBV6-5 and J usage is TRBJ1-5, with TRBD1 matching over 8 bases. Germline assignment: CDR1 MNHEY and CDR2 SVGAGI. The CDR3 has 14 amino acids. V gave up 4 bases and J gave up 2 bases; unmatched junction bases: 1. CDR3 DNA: TGTGCCAGCAGTTCACAGGGGGGCAATCAGCCCCAGCATTTT. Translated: CASSSQGGNQPQHF.

The CDR3 DNA is TGTGCCAGCAGCTTACTCCTAGCGGGGGGCCGGGATGAGCAGTTCTTC. Its protein product is CASSLLLAGGRDEQFF. The genes are TRBV7-6 and TRBJ2-1, with TRBD2 identical over 11 bases. CDR3 size: 16 residues. The junction had 8 bases not matched to a gene; V was cut back by 2 bases and J by 8 bases. Germline CDR1 is SGHVS and CDR2 is FNYEAQ.

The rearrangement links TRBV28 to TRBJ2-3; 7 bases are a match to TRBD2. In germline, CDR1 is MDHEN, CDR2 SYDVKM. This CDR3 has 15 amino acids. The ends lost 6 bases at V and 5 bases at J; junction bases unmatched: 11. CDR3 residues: CASRGEGLPGDTQYF. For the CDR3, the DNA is TGTGCCAGCAGGGGGGAGGGGCTCCCGGGAGATACGCAGTATTTT.

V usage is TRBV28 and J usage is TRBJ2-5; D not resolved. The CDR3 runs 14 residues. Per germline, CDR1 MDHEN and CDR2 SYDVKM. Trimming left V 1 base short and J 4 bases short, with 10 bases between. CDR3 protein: CASSLYSRGETQYF. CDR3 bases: TGTGCCAGCAGTTTATATAGCAGAGGAGAGACCCAGTACTTC. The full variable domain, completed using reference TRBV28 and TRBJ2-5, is DVKVTQSSRYLVKRTGEKVFLECVQDMDHENMFWYRQDPGLGLRLIYFSYDVKMKEKGDIPEGYSVSREKKERFSLILESASTNQTSMYLCASSLYSRGETQYFGPGTRLLVL.

CDR3 nucleotides: TGTGCCAGCAGTGGACAGGGACTAGATCCCTACGAGCAGTACTTC. Translating gives CASSGQGLDPYEQYF. The chain carries TRBV28 and TRBJ2-7; the D call may be TRBD1 or TRBD2 (8 bases each). Trimming pared 5 bases from V and 2 bases from J, leaving 16 bases between. Germline CDR1 MDHEN, CDR2 SYDVKM. The CDR3 consists of 15 residues. The entire variable domain, with the rest obtained from reference TRBV28 and TRBJ2-7, is as follows: DVKVTQSSRYLVKRTGEKVFLECVQDMDHENMFWYRQDPGLGLRLIYFSYDVKMKEKGDIPEGYSVSREKKERFSLILESASTNQTSMYLCASSGQGLDPYEQYFGPGTRLTVT.

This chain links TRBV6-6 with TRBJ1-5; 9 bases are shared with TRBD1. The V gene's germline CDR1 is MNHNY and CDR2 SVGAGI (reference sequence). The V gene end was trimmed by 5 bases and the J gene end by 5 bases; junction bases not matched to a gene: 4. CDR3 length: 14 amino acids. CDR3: CASSHGTGYQPQHF. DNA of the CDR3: TGTGCCAGCAGTCACGGGACAGGGTATCAGCCCCAGCATTTT.

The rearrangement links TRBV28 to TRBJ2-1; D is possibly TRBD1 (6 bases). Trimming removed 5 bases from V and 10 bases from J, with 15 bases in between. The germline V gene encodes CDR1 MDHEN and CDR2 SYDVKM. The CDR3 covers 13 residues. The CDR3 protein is CASSLPPTGEQFF. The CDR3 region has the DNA TGTGCCAGCAGTCTGCCCCCGACAGGCGAGCAGTTCTTC.

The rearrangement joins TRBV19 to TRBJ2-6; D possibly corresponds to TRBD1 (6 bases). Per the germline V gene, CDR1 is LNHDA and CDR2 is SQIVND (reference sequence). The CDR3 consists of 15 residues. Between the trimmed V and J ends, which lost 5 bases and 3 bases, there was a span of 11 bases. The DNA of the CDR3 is TGTGCCAGTAGTCTTACAGGGTATGGGGCCAACGTCCTGACTTTC. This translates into CASSLTGYGANVLTF.

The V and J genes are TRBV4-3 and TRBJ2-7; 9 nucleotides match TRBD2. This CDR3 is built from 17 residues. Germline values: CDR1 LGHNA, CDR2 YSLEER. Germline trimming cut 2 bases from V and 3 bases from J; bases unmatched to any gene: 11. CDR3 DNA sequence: TGCGCCAGCAGCCAACATGGGGGTAGCGGGAGAATCTACGAGCAGTACTTC. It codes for CASSQHGGSGRIYEQYF.

DNA of the CDR3: TGCGCCAGCAGCTTGGCGTCTTCAATCACGCTTAACGAGCAGTACTTC. Translation: CASSLASSITLNEQYF. V is TRBV5-1 and J is TRBJ2-7, with no clear D. Germline values: CDR1 SGHRS, CDR2 YFSETQ. V dropped 0 bases and J dropped 5 bases, with 18 bases sitting between them. The CDR3 runs 16 residues.

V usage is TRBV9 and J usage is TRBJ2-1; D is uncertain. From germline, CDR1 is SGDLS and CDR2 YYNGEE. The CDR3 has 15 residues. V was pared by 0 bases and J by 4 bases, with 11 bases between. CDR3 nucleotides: TGTGCCAGCAGCGTAGGGGGATTTGGATACAATGAGCAGTTCTTC. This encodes CASSVGGFGYNEQFF.

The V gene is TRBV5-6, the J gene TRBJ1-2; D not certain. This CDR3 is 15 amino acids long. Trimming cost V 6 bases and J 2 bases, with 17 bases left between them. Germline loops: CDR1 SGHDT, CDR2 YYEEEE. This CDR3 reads CASTQIELDNYGYTF. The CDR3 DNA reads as TGTGCCAGCACCCAAATCGAACTAGACAACTATGGCTACACCTTC. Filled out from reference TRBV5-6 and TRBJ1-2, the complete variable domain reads DAGVTQSPTHLIKTRGQQVTLRCSPKSGHDTVSWYQQALGQGPQFIFQYYEEEERQRGNFPDRFSGHQFPNYSSELNVNALLLGDSALYLCASTQIELDNYGYTFGSGTRLTVV.

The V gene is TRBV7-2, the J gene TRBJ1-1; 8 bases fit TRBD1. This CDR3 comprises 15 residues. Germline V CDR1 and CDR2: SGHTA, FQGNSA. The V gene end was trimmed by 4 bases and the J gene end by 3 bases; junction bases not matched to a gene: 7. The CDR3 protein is CASSSPDRVDTEAFF. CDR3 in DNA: TGTGCCAGCAGCTCCCCGGACAGGGTGGACACTGAAGCTTTCTTT.

The CDR3 region has the DNA TGTGCCACCGGACAGAGAGGCGGAGGGAACTATGGCTACACCTTC. This gives the protein CATGQRGGGNYGYTF. The V and J genes are TRBV27 and TRBJ1-2; tentative D call: TRBD1 (6 bases). The CDR3 is 15 amino acids. Trimming removed 10 bases at V and 2 bases at J, with 20 bases between. CDR1 and CDR2 (germline): MNHEY, SMNVEV (reference sequence).

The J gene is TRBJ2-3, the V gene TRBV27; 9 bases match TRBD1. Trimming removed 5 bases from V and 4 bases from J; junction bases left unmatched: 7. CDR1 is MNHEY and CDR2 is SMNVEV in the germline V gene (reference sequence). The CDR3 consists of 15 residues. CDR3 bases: TGTGCCAGCAGTCCGGGACAGGGATTCCCAGATACGCAGTATTTT. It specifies CASSPGQGFPDTQYF.

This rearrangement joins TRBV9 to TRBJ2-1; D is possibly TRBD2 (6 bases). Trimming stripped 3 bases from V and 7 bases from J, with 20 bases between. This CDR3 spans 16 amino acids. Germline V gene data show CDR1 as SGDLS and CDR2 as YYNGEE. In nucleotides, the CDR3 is TGTGCCAGCAGCGGTACGTGGGGTCTAGCGCCGAATGAGCAGTTCTTC. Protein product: CASSGTWGLAPNEQFF.

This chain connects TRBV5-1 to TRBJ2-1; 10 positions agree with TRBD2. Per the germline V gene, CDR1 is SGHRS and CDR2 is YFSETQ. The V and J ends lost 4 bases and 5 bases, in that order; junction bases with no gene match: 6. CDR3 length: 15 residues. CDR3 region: CASSLASGSHNEQFF. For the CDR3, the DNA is TGCGCCAGCAGCCTCGCTAGCGGGAGTCACAATGAGCAGTTCTTC.